This entry features one T cell receptor beta chain sequence. Antigen specificity is unknown. Germline V gene data show CDR1 as SGHRS and CDR2 as YFSETQ. This CDR3 has 16 amino acids. Germline trimming cut 4 bases from V and 5 bases from J; bases unmatched to any gene: 13. The sample originates from a study of identical twins. Study conclusions and caveats: Beta out-of-frame sequences showed weaker excess sharing between twins.

TCRdb re-analysed the 5' RACE reads in MiXCR, keeping a single row per CDR3 protein. The table has 700,000 or so distinct CDR3 sequences, 8.6% seen once. This same sample was also taken into another study, of yellow fever vaccine responses in identical twins.

The sequence derives from a woman in her late teens or twenties in good health. The sequencing input was PBMCs. This chain joins TRBV5-1 and TRBJ2-7; 9 bases map to TRBD2. The CDR3 nucleotides are TGCGCCAGCAGCCCAGCCCTTGGCGGGGGGGCCCACGAGCAGTACTTC. Amino acid sequence: CASSPALGGGAHEQYF.